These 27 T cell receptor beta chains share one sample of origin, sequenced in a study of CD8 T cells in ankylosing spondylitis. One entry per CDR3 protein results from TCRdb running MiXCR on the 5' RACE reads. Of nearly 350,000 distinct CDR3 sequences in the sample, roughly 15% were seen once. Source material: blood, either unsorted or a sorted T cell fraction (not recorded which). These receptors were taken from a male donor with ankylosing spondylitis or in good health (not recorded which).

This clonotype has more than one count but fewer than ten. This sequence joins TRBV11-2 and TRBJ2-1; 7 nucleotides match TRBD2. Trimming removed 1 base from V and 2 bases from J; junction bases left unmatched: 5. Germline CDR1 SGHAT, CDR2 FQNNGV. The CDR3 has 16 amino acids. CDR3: CASSLVGAGAYNEQFF. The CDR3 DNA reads TGTGCCAGCAGCTTAGTCGGGGCGGGGGCCTACAATGAGCAGTTCTTC.

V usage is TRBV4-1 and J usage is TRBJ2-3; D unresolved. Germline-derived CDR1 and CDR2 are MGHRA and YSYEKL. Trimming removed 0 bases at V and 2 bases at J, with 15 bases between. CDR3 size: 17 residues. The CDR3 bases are TGCGCCAGCAGCCAAGATCCATCTGGGTCACCCACAGATACGCAGTATTTT. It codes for CASSQDPSGSPTDTQYF.

CDR3 amino acids: CASSQIPGLAGVEQYF. The CDR3 bases are TGCGCCAGCAGCCAGATTCCCGGACTAGCGGGAGTCGAGCAGTACTTC. The chain combines TRBV4-1 with TRBJ2-7; 13 positions match TRBD2. From germline, CDR1 is MGHRA and CDR2 YSYEKL. The CDR3 covers 16 residues. V shed 3 bases, J shed 6 bases, and the junction held 8 bases outside the gene matches.

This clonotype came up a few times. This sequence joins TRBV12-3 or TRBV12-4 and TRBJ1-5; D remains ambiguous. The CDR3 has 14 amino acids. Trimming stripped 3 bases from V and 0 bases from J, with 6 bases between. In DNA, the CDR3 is TGTGCCAGCAGTTTCGGGTTTAGCAATCAGCCCCAGCATTTT. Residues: CASSFGFSNQPQHF.

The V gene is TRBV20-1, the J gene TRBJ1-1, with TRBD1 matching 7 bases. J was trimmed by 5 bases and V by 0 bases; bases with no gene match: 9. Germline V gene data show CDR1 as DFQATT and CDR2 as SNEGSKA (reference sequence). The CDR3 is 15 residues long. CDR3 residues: CSARDIRTGRTEAFF. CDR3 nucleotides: TGCAGTGCTAGAGATATCCGGACAGGACGTACTGAAGCTTTCTTT.

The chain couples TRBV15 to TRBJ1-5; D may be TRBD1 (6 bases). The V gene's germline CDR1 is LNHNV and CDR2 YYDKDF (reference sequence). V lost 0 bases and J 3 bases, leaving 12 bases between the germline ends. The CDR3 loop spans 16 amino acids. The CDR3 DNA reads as TGTGCCACCAGCAGAGATGACCAGGGGCCCAATCAGCCCCAGCATTTT. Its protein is CATSRDDQGPNQPQHF.

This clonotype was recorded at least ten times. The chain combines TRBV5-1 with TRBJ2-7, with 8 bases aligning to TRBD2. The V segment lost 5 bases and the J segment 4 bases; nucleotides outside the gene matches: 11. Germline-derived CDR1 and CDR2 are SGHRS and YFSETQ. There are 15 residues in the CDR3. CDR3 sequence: CASSSPGLEVYEQYF. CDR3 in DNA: TGCGCCAGCAGTTCTCCGGGACTAGAGGTTTACGAGCAGTACTTC.

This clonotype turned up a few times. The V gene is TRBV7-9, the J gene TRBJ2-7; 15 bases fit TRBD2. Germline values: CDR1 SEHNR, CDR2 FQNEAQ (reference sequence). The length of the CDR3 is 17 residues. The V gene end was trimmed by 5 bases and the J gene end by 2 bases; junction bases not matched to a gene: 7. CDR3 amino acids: CASSRGTSGGQPYEQYF. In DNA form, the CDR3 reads TGTGCCAGCAGCCGTGGGACTAGCGGGGGGCAACCCTACGAGCAGTACTTC. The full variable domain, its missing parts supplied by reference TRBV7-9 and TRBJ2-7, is DTGVSQNPRHKITKRGQNVTFRCDPISEHNRLYWYRQTLGQGPEFLTYFQNEAQLEKSRLLSDRFSAERPKGSFSTLEIQRTEQGDSAMYLCASSRGTSGGQPYEQYFGPGTRLTVT.

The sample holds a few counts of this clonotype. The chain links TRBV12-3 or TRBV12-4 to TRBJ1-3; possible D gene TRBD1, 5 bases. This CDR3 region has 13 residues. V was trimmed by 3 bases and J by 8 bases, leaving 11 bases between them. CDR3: CASSFGRVDTIYF. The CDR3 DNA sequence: TGTGCCAGCAGTTTCGGCAGGGTCGACACCATATATTTT.

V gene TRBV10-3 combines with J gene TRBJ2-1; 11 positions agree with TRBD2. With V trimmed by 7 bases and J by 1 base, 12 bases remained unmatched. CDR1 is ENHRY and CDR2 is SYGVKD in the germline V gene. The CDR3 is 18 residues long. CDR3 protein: CAIKPTGWTSGSYNEQFF. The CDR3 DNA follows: TGTGCCATCAAACCTACGGGGTGGACTAGCGGGTCCTACAATGAGCAGTTCTTC.

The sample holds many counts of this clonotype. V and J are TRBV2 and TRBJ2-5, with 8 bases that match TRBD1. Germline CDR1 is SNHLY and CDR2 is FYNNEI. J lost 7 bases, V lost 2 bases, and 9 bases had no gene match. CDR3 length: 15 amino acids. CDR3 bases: TGTGCCAGCAGTGAACCTAGGACAGGGAAAGGGACCCAGTACTTC. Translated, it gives CASSEPRTGKGTQYF.

CDR3 protein: CASSPRRGSYNEQFF. CDR3 in DNA: TGTGCCAGCAGCCCCCGCAGAGGCTCCTACAATGAGCAGTTCTTC. V gene TRBV7-8 combines with J gene TRBJ2-1; no firm D call. Germline CDR1 SGHVS, CDR2 FQNEAQ. V lost 5 bases, J lost 0 bases, and 11 bases lay in between. The CDR3 is made up of 15 amino acids.

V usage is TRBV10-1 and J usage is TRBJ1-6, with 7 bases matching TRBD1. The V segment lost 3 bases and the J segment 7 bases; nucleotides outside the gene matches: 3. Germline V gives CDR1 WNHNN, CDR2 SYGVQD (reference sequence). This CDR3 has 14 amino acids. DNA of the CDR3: TGCGCCAGCAGTGAACTCAGGGGGAATTCACCCCTCCACTTT. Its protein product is CASSELRGNSPLHF.

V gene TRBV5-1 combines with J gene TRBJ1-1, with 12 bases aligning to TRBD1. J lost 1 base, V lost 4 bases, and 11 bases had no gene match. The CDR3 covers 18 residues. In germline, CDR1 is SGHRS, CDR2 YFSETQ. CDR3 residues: CASSPRPWGQGANTEAFF. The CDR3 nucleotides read TGCGCCAGCAGCCCCCGACCTTGGGGACAGGGGGCGAACACTGAAGCTTTCTTT. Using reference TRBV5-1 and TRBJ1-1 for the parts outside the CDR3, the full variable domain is KAGVTQTPRYLIKTRGQQVTLSCSPISGHRSVSWYQQTPGQGLQFLFEYFSETQRNKGNFPGRFSGRQFSNSRSEMNVSTLELGDSALYLCASSPRPWGQGANTEAFFGQGTRLTVV.

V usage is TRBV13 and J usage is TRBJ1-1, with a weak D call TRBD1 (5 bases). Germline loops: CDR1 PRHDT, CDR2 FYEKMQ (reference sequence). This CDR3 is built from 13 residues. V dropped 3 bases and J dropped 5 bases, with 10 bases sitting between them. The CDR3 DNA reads TGTGCCAGCAGCTTCGACAGAGAAACTGAAGCTTTCTTT. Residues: CASSFDRETEAFF.

The CDR3 DNA reads TGTGCCAGCAGCGTAGGAACAGAGACTAACTATGGCTACACCTTC. It is translated as CASSVGTETNYGYTF. The genes are TRBV9 and TRBJ1-2; no clear D gene. CDR3 size: 15 residues. Trimming shortened V by 0 bases and J by 0 bases, and 9 bases separated the two germline ends. The germline CDR1 and CDR2 sequences are SGDLS and YYNGEE.

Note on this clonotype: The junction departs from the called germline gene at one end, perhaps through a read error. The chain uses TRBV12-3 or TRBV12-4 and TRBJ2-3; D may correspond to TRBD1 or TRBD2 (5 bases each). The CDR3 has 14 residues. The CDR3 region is CASSRIRGPDTKYF. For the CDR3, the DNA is TGTGCCAGCAGTCGGATCCGGGGCCCAGATACGAAGTATTTT.

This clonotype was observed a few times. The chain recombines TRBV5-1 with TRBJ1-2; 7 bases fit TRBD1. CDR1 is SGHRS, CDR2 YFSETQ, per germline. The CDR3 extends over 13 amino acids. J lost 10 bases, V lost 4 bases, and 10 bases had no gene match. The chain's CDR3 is CASSPTGAEVYTF. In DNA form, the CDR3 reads TGCGCCAGCAGCCCCACAGGGGCTGAGGTCTACACCTTC.

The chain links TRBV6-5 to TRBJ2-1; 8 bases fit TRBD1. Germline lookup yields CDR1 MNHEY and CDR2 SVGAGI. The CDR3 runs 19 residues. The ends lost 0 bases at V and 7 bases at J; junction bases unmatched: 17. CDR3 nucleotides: TGTGCCAGCAGTTACTCAGACTCTATTTGGACAGGGTTACTAAATGAGCAGTTCTTC. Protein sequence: CASSYSDSIWTGLLNEQFF.

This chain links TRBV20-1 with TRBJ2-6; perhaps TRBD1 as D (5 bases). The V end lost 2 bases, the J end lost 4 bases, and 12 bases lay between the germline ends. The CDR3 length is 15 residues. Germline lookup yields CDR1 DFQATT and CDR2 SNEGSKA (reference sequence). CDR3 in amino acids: CSARWSKGGANVLTF. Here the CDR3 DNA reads TGCAGTGCTAGATGGTCCAAGGGGGGGGCCAACGTCCTGACTTTC.

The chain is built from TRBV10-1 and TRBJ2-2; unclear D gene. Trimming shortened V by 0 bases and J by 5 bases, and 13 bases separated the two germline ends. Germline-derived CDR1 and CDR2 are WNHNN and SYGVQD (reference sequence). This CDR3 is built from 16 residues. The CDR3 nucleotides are TGCGCCAGCAGTGAGTCGAGACGGATCAAGACCGGGGAGCTGTTTTTT. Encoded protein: CASSESRRIKTGELFF.

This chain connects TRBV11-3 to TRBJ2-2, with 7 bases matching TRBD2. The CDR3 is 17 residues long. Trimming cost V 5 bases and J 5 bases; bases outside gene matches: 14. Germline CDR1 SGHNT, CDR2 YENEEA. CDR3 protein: CASSPWAAGARTGELFF. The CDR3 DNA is TGTGCCAGCAGCCCTTGGGCCGCGGGAGCGAGGACCGGGGAGCTGTTTTTT. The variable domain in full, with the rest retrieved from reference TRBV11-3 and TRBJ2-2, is EAGVVQSPRYKIIEKKQPVAFWCNPISGHNTLYWYLQNLGQGPELLIRYENEEAVDDSQLPKDRFSAERLKGVDSTLKIQPAELGDSAVYLCASSPWAAGARTGELFFGEGSRLTVL.

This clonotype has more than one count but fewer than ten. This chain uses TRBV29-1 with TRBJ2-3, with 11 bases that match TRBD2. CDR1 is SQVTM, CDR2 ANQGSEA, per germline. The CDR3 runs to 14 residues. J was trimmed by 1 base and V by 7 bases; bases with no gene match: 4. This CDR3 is CSGLAGGGTDTQYF. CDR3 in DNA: TGCAGCGGTCTAGCGGGGGGCGGCACAGATACGCAGTATTTT.

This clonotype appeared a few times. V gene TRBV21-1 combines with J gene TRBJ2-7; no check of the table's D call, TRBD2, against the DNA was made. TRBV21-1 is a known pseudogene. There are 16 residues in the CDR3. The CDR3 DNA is TGTGCCAGCAGCCCGGGGGGGACTAGTCGTACCTACGAGCAGTACTTC. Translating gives CASSPGGTSRTYEQYF.

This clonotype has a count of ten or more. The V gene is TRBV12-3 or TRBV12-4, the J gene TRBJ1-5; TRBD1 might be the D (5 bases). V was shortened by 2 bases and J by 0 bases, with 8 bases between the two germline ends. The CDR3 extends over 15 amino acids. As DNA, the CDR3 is TGTGCCAGCAGTTTACGACAGAATAGCAATCAGCCCCAGCATTTT. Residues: CASSLRQNSNQPQHF.

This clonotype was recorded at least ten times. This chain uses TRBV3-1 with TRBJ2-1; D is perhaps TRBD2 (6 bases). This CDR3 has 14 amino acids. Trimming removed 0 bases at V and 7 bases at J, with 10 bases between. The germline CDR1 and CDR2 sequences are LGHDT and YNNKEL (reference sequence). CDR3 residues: CASSQESGGNEQFF. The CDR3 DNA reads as TGTGCCAGCAGCCAAGAGTCCGGGGGAAATGAGCAGTTCTTC.

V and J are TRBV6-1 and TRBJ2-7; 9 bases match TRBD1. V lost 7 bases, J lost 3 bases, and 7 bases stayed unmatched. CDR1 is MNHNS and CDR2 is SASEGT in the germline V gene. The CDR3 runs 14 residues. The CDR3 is CASTVGQGRYEQYF. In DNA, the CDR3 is TGTGCCAGCACCGTGGGACAGGGACGCTACGAGCAGTACTTC.